This record concerns one T cell receptor beta chain sequence. This sample was included in a study of blood T cell repertoires in COVID-19. Overall study context: The analysed material was cDNA or gDNA that came from T cells, B-cell-depleted T cells, or PBMCs.

Measured with immunoSEQ multiplex PCR; TCRdb has only the in-frame clones, and not every one. Of roughly 37,000 clones in the sample, approximately 80% are singletons; the top ten hold over 13%. Germline loops: CDR1 SEHNR, CDR2 FQNEAQ (reference sequence). V was pared by 5 bases and J by 1 base, with 12 bases between. This CDR3 has 14 amino acids. The chain joins TRBV7-9 to TRBJ2-7; possibly TRBD2 for D (5 bases). Sequenced input: peripheral blood. The sequence was collected from a human donor in a cohort sampled during active COVID-19. CDR3 DNA sequence: TGTGCCAGCAGCCTAAACAGAGGGTCCTACGAGCAGTACTTC. Translation: CASSLNRGSYEQYF.